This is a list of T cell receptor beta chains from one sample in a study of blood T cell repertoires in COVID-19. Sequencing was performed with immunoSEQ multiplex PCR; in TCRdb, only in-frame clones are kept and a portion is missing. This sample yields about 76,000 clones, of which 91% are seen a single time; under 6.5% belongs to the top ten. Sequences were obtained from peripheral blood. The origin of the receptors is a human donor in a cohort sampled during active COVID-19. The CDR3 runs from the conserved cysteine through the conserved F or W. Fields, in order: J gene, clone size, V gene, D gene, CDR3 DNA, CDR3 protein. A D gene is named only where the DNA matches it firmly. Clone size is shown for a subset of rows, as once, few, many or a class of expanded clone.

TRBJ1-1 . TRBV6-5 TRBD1 TGTGCCAGCAGACCTGGACAGGGCGGGAACACTGAAGCTTTCTTT CASRPGQGGNTEAFF
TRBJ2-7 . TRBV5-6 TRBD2 TGTGCCAGCAGCCGGACCGGGACTACCCTCGAGTACTTC CASSRTGTTLEYF
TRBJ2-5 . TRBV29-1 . TGCAGCCTAGTAGGGGGGGGTAAAGAGACCCAGTACTTC CSLVGGGKETQYF
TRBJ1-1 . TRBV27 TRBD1 TGTGCCAGCAGTTATACGGACAGGATGGCAGAAGCTTTCTTT CASSYTDRMAEAFF
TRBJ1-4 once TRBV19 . TGTGCCAGTAGATTTCGCAGGGATAATGAAAAACTGTTTTTT CASRFRRDNEKLFF
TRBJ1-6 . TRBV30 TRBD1 TGTGCCTGCCTAGGGACAGCTCTGGGGAGATCCCTCCACTTT CACLGTALGRSLHF
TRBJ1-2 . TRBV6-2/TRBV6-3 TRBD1 TGTGCCAGCAGCAGACAGGGGTATGGCTACACCTTC CASSRQGYGYTF
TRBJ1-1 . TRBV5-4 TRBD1 TGTGCCAGCAGCTTGGTGGGACAGGGGCCACTAGACACTGAAGCTTTCTTT CASSLVGQGPLDTEAFF
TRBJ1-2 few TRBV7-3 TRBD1 TGTGCCAGCAGCTTGCAGCCGGGACAGGACTCAGGAGGCTACACCTTC CASSLQPGQDSGGYTF
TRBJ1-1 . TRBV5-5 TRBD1 TGTGCCAGCAGCTTGGGTTACAGGGGACTTGGTGACACTGAAGCTTTCTTT CASSLGYRGLGDTEAFF
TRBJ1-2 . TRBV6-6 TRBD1 TGTGCCAGCAGTTCCAACACAGGGGACTATGGCTACACCTTC CASSSNTGDYGYTF
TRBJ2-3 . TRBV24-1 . TGTGCCACCAGTGATAGTCAGGGCACAGATACGCAGTATTTT CATSDSQGTDTQYF
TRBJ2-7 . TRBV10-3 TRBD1 TGTGCCATCAGTGGGCTGGACAGGGTTGAGGGCGAGCAGTACTTC CAISGLDRVEGEQYF
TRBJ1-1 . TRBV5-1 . TGCGCCAGCAGCTTGATCCCAGGCATGAACACTGAAGCTTTCTTT CASSLIPGMNTEAFF
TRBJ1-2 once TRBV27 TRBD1 TGTGCCAGCAGTCTGTGGGTCAGGACAGGGAGGAGGGGTGGCTACACCTTC CASSLWVRTGRRGGYTF
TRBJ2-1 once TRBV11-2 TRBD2 TGTGCCAGCAGCTTAGAGGGTCAAGCGGGGGGGTTCTTC CASSLEGQAGGFF
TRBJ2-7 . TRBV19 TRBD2 TGTGCCAGTAGTCCGGGGGGGCGGTACGAGCAGTACTTC CASSPGGRYEQYF
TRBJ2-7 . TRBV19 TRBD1 TGTGCCAGTAGTAGGGGGACAGGGAACTCCTACGAGCAGTACTTC CASSRGTGNSYEQYF
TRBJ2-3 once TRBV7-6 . TGTGCCAGCAGCTCCAGTTATGGGGGGTTATTGACAGATACGCAGTATTTT CASSSSYGGLLTDTQYF
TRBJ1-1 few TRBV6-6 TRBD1 TGTGCCAGCAGTTACCCCGTGACAGGGGACACTGAAGCTTTCTTT CASSYPVTGDTEAFF
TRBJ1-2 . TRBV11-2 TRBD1 TGTGCCAGCAGCCCAGACAGGGGTGGCTACACCTTC CASSPDRGGYTF
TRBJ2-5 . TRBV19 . TGTGCCAGTAGTATGGGCAGCCAAGAGACCCAGTACTTC CASSMGSQETQYF
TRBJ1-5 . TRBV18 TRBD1 TGTGCCAGCTCACCCACGGGCGGGACAGGGAGCAATCAGCCCCAGCATTTT CASSPTGGTGSNQPQHF
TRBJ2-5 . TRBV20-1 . TGCAGTTTCTCCAACGAGGGGACCCAGTACTTC CSFSNEGTQYF
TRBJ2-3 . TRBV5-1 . TGCGCCAGCAGCGCCCTAGAGGGCGTCACAGATACGCAGTATTTT CASSALEGVTDTQYF
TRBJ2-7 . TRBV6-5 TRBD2 TGTGCCAGCAGTTACTCTAGGACTAGCGGGGTATACGAGCAGTACTTC CASSYSRTSGVYEQYF
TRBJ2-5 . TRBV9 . TGTGCCAGCAGCCCCACATTTCAAGAGACCCAGTACTTC CASSPTFQETQYF
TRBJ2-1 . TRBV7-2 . TGTGCCAGCAGCTTAGCAGGGGTAAATGAGCAGTTCTTC CASSLAGVNEQFF
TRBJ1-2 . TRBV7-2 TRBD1 TGTGCCAGCAGCTTAGGGACAGGGATCTATGGCTACACCTTC CASSLGTGIYGYTF
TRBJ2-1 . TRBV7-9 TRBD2 TGTGCCAGCAGCATACCAGCGGGGGGAGATGAGCAGTTCTTC CASSIPAGGDEQFF
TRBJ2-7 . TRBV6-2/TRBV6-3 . TGTGCCAGCAGTTACGCCTTGGGAGGCGGCAGTCCATCCTACGAGCAGTACTTC CASSYALGGGSPSYEQYF
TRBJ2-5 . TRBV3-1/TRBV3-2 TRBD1 TGTGCCAGCAGCCATCGACAGGGGATCCCAGAGACCCAGTACTTC CASSHRQGIPETQYF
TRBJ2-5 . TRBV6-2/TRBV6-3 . TGTGCCAGCAGTCCACTACCAGGGTGGCCCCAAGAGGCCCAGTACTTC CASSPLPGWPQEAQYF
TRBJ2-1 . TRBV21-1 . TGTGCCAGCAGCAAAGAACGGGGAGGCGATGAGCAGTTCTTC CASSKERGGDEQFF
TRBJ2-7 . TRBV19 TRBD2 TGTGCCAGTAGTATAGTTCTTGGACTAGCGGGGGTGTTCCCCTCCTACGAGCAGTACTTC CASSIVLGLAGVFPSYEQYF
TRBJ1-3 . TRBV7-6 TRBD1 TGTGCCAGCAGCTTAGGCTCGGGACAGCATCCTGGAAACACCATATATTTT CASSLGSGQHPGNTIYF
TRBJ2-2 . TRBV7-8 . TGTGCCAGCAGTTGGGACACGAACACCGGGGAGCTGTTTTTT CASSWDTNTGELFF
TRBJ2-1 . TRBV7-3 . TGTGCCAGCAGCTTAAGGAGAAACAATGAGCAGTTCTTC CASSLRRNNEQFF
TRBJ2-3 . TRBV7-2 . TGTGCCAGCAGCTTAGTGGGACTGTACACCACAGATACGCAGTATTTT CASSLVGLYTTDTQYF
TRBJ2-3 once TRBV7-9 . TGTGCCAGCCACCGGGGAACAGATACGCAGTATTTT CASHRGTDTQYF
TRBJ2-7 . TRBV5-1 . TGCGCCAGCAGCTTAACATTAACAGGGCTGGACGAGCAGTACTTC CASSLTLTGLDEQYF
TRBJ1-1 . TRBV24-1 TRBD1 TGTGCCAGGGAGGGACAGGCGAACACTGAAGCTTTCTTT CAREGQANTEAFF
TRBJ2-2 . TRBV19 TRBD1 TGTGCCAGTCGGCGAGCGACAGGGACCGCCGGGGAGCTGTTTTTT CASRRATGTAGELFF
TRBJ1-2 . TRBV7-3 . TGTGCCAGCAGCTTCTGCTACACCTTC CASSFCYTF
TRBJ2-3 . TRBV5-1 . TGCGCCAGCAGATCACTGAGCACAGATACGCAGTATTTT CASRSLSTDTQYF
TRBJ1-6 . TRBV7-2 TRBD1 TGTGCCAGCAGCTTAGCCTTGGACAGGGTTCATTCACCCCTCCACTTT CASSLALDRVHSPLHF
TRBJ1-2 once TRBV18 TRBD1 TGTGCCAGCTCCCCGAGACAGGGCTATGGCTACACCTTC CASSPRQGYGYTF
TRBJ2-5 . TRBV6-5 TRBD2 TGTGCCAGCAGTTCGGCTAGCGGGGGGGAAGAGACCCAGTACTTC CASSSASGGEETQYF
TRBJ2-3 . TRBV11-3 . TGTGCCAGCAGCTTGAGCCTGAGCACAGATACGCAGTATTTT CASSLSLSTDTQYF
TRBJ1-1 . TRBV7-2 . TGTGCCAGCAGCTTAGCTTATCAGGGCTGGAACACTGAAGCTTTCTTT CASSLAYQGWNTEAFF
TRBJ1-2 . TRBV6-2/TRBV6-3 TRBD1 TGTGCCAGCAGTTACTCGGACAGGGGGCGGTTTAACTATGGCTACACCTTC CASSYSDRGRFNYGYTF
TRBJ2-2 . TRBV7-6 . TGTGCCAGCAAGGGGGGAGGGAGCACCGGGGAGCTGTTTTTT CASKGGGSTGELFF
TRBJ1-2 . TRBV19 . TGTGCCAGTAGTACGACACCGGACAGTAACTATGGCTACACCTTC CASSTTPDSNYGYTF